Presented here are 14 T cell receptor beta chains from one specimen sequenced in a study of response to subunit inactivated influenza vaccine. Using its own MiXCR run on the RT-PCR reads, TCRdb lists one record per CDR3 protein. This table holds 800,000 or so distinct CDR3 sequences, approximately 21% found once. The specimen comprised PBMCs from blood, sampled more than 4 days after vaccination. Receptors originate from a man aged 50-59 years who received an inactivated influenza vaccine.

This clonotype was counted many times. J is TRBJ2-7 and V is TRBV7-2; D unresolved. The CDR3 spans 13 residues. V was shortened by 4 bases and J by 4 bases, with 11 bases between the two germline ends. Germline CDR1 is SGHTA and CDR2 is FQGNSA. The CDR3 bases are TGTGCCAGCAGCTACATAGACGGATACGAGCAGTACTTC. This sequence encodes CASSYIDGYEQYF.

This clonotype appeared a few times. V is TRBV4-2 and J is TRBJ2-5, with 9 bases that match TRBD1. From germline, CDR1 is LGHNA and CDR2 YNFKEQ. The CDR3 extends over 15 amino acids. J was trimmed by 6 bases and V by 4 bases; bases with no gene match: 9. The CDR3 loop is CASSPPTGGTKTQYF. The CDR3 bases are TGTGCCAGCAGCCCACCGACAGGGGGAACGAAGACCCAGTACTTC.

The V call is TRBV27, the J call TRBJ2-1, with D hard to call. Germline V gene lookup returns CDR1 MNHEY and CDR2 SMNVEV (reference sequence). The V end was cut by 0 bases, the J end by 9 bases, with 9 bases between. The CDR3 runs to 13 residues. CDR3: CASSLSQISEQFF. The CDR3 bases are TGTGCCAGCAGTTTATCGCAGATAAGTGAGCAGTTCTTC.

This chain connects TRBV5-1 to TRBJ2-6; 7 nucleotides align to TRBD1. CDR3 length equals 18 residues. V trimming: 3 bases; J trimming: 3 bases; junction bases outside the gene matches: 12. Germline CDR1 and CDR2: SGHRS and YFSETQ. The CDR3 loop reads CASSYSPDRVGGANVLTF. The CDR3 DNA reads TGCGCCAGCAGCTACAGCCCCGACAGGGTAGGTGGGGCCAACGTCCTGACTTTC.

This clonotype appeared many times. V usage is TRBV5-1 and J usage is TRBJ1-6; D not certain. V lost 0 bases to trimming and J lost 1 base, with 8 bases between them. This CDR3 is 16 amino acids long. Germline V lookup: CDR1 SGHRS, CDR2 YFSETQ. The CDR3 DNA sequence: TGCGCCAGCAGCTTGGATCTGGTTTCCTATAATTCACCCCTCCACTTT. Amino acid sequence: CASSLDLVSYNSPLHF.

In this sample, this clonotype turned up a few times. The rearrangement joins TRBV20-1 to TRBJ1-2; D remains ambiguous. V lost 3 bases to trimming and J lost 0 bases, with 8 bases between them. Germline assignment: CDR1 DFQATT and CDR2 SNEGSKA (reference sequence). The CDR3 is made up of 13 amino acids. The CDR3 loop is CSARSQPNYGYTF. DNA for the CDR3: TGCAGTGCTAGGTCACAGCCTAACTATGGCTACACCTTC.

The V and J genes are TRBV9 and TRBJ2-1; 10 bases align to TRBD2. After removal of 0 bases from V and 8 bases from J, the junction contained 8 bases not matched to a gene. This CDR3 is built from 16 residues. Germline-derived CDR1 and CDR2 are SGDLS and YYNGEE. DNA for the CDR3: TGTGCCAGCAGCGTAGGCCCCAGCGGGAGGGGAGATGAGCAGTTCTTC. This sequence encodes CASSVGPSGRGDEQFF.

The chain carries TRBV4-1 and TRBJ1-1; maybe TRBD1 (5 bases). Germline V lookup: CDR1 MGHRA, CDR2 YSYEKL. The CDR3 has 18 residues. V lost 7 bases and J lost 0, with 24 bases in between. The CDR3 DNA reads as TGCGCCAGCACCCCGCGAGAGGGGATAGTACCCATGAACACTGAAGCTTTCTTT. Translating it yields CASTPREGIVPMNTEAFF.

This clonotype was seen a few times. This chain connects TRBV18 to TRBJ2-7; a weak D match, TRBD1 (5 bases). Trimming left V 0 bases short and J 0 bases short, with 15 bases between. The CDR3 is made up of 17 amino acids. Germline V gene lookup returns CDR1 KGHSH and CDR2 LQKENI. CDR3 sequence: CASSPPAGHTSSYEQYF. As DNA, the CDR3 is TGTGCCAGCTCACCACCGGCAGGGCACACCTCCTCCTACGAGCAGTACTTC.

This chain joins TRBV20-1 and TRBJ1-1; D ambiguous. CDR1 and CDR2 from the germline V gene are DFQATT and SNEGSKA (reference sequence). V lost 3 bases and J 1 base, leaving 12 bases between the germline ends. This CDR3 is 14 amino acids long. The CDR3 DNA is TGCAGTGCTAGTGCCGTTTGGGGGAACACTGAAGCTTTCTTT. This sequence encodes CSASAVWGNTEAFF.

The CDR3 here is CASSFTDSRPPHEQFF. Written as DNA, the CDR3 is TGCGCCAGCAGCTTTACCGACAGCCGCCCCCCTCATGAGCAGTTCTTC. The chain employs TRBV5-1 and TRBJ2-1; perhaps TRBD1 as D (5 bases). Looked up from germline, CDR1 is SGHRS and CDR2 is YFSETQ. The V and J ends lost 2 bases and 8 bases respectively, with 20 bases between them. CDR3 length equals 16 residues. Full variable domain (rest looked up from reference TRBV5-1 and TRBJ2-1): KAGVTQTPRYLIKTRGQQVTLSCSPISGHRSVSWYQQTPGQGLQFLFEYFSETQRNKGNFPGRFSGRQFSNSRSEMNVSTLELGDSALYLCASSFTDSRPPHEQFFGPGTRLTVL.

This clonotype was counted a few times. The chain is built from TRBV15 and TRBJ2-7, with D maybe TRBD1 (6 bases). Per the germline V gene, CDR1 is LNHNV and CDR2 is YYDKDF (reference sequence). The CDR3 is 13 amino acids. V was pared by 9 bases and J by 0 bases, with 12 bases between. CDR3 sequence (DNA): TGTGCCACGGCGGCAGGGGTCTCCTACGAGCAGTACTTC. Amino acids: CATAAGVSYEQYF.

The CDR3 coding sequence is TGTGCCAGCAGCGAGCAGTACAGGGGGCAACGGGAGACCCAGTACTTC. Its protein product is CASSEQYRGQRETQYF. The chain recombines TRBV7-2 with TRBJ2-5; TRBD1 aligns across 9 bases. Germline V lookup: CDR1 SGHTA, CDR2 FQGNSA. The V gene end was trimmed by 5 bases and the J gene end by 5 bases; junction bases not matched to a gene: 12. The CDR3 length is 16 residues.

This clonotype was detected only a few times. The chain couples TRBV11-2 to TRBJ1-1; TRBD1 matches at 9 bases. The V gene's germline CDR1 is SGHAT and CDR2 FQNNGV. The CDR3 length is 16 residues. Trimming took 6 bases from V and 1 from J; bases not matched to a gene: 9. The CDR3: CASSTQGAIGNTEAFF. CDR3 sequence (DNA): TGTGCCAGCAGTACACAGGGGGCAATTGGGAACACTGAAGCTTTCTTT. Supplemented by reference TRBV11-2 and TRBJ1-1, the full variable domain reads EAGVAQSPRYKIIEKRQSVAFWCNPISGHATLYWYQQILGQGPKLLIQFQNNGVVDDSQLPKDRFSAERLKGVDSTLKIQPAKLEDSAVYLCASSTQGAIGNTEAFFGQGTRLTVV.